The TCR beta chain described here comes from a study of T cells after yellow fever vaccination. Study-wide context: For low cell numbers, libraries were made with SMART-Seq v4 Ultra Low Input.

As to this clonotype: Its antigen is currently unknown.

The authors made TCR cDNA by 5'RACE template switching, adding a universal primer site and UMIs. TCRdb itself ran the 5' RACE reads through MiXCR, one entry per CDR3 protein. This table holds under 300,000 distinct CDR3 sequences, about 7% found once. Broader study findings: Weaker, the secondary response had a peak occurring faster, on day 5 versus 15. Re-detected after boosting: most primary clones, almost 97% of CD4 and 80% to 90% of CD8.

The sequence was obtained from a man aged 25-45 years who received the YFV17D yellow fever vaccine. The sequencing here drew on CD4+ T cells sorted from PBMCs, taken 15 days after the yellow fever booster vaccination.

CDR3 in DNA: TGTGCCACCATGAGGGCACTGAGCAATCAGCCCCAGCATTTT. Residues: CATMRALSNQPQHF. The V and J genes are TRBV15 and TRBJ1-5; D is unclear. Trimming removed 7 bases at V and 1 base at J, with 11 bases between. The CDR3 sequence is 14 residues long. Per the germline V gene, CDR1 is LNHNV and CDR2 is YYDKDF (reference sequence).